This T cell receptor beta chain was obtained from a study of blood T cell repertoires in COVID-19. Sequencing used immunoSEQ multiplex PCR; TCRdb keeps in-frame clones, though not all of them. The sample lists 310,000 or so clones; roughly 90% were seen once. CDR3 length: 17 residues. V shed 4 bases and J 0 bases; nucleotides not matched to a gene: 8. Looked up from germline, CDR1 is SGHTA and CDR2 is FQGTGA. This clone was counted a single time. The TCR originated in a man aged 25 to 40 with COVID-19, enrolled during active disease. The genes are TRBV7-3 and TRBJ1-2, with TRBD1 matching over 10 bases. What was sequenced was peripheral blood. The CDR3 spells CASSSFGTGDSNYGYTF. DNA of the CDR3: TGTGCCAGCAGCTCCTTTGGGACAGGGGACTCTAACTATGGCTACACCTTC.